This T cell receptor beta chain appears in the sequencing data of a study of blood T cell repertoires in COVID-19. Across the study: Sites across the United States, Italy and Spain contributed samples from acute and convalescent COVID-19. PBMCs, B-cell-depleted T cells, or T cells provided the cDNA or gDNA that made up the material.

Produced via immunoSEQ multiplex PCR; TCRdb's table is partial and in-frame only. Counted here are approximately 150,000 clones, approximately 80% occurring once; the ten biggest clones make up 1.6%. The CDR3 consists of 15 residues. V was clipped by 6 bases and J by 5 bases; unmatched bases: 5. Germline assignment: CDR1 LNHDA and CDR2 SQIVND (reference sequence). This clone was recorded only once. The J gene is TRBJ2-3, the V gene TRBV19; 13 bases fit TRBD2. The sequence came from a human donor in a cohort sampled during active COVID-19. The material sequenced was peripheral blood. The CDR3 nucleotides read TGTGCCAGTAGGTACGGGACTAGCGGGATAGATACGCAGTATTTT. Its translation: CASRYGTSGIDTQYF.